This T cell receptor beta chain was recovered during a study of glioma-infiltrating T cells. General study points: Tissue-blood divergence was below expectation in non-neoplastic patients, above in gliomas. Tissue and blood shared very few CDR3 sequences.

TCR alpha and beta CDR3 regions were amplified from RNA using iRepertoire nested multiplex PCR. Tissue mRNA or PBMC total RNA, roughly 95-400 ng, went into one-step reverse transcription and amplification. From the multiplex PCR reads, TCRdb called clonotypes with MiXCR, one entry per CDR3 protein. The sample records tens of thousands of distinct CDR3 sequences, around 42% being singletons. This clonotype appeared many times. Its cognate antigen is unknown. This CDR3 is built from 13 residues. CDR1 is SQVTM, CDR2 ANQGSEA, per germline. V gave up 6 bases and J gave up 2 bases, with 13 bases separating them.

Sequenced sample: glioma tissue, nonneoplastic brain tissue, or PBMCs (not recorded which). The chain is built from TRBV29-1 and TRBJ1-1, with D maybe TRBD1 (6 bases). This clonotype was sampled from a human donor with low-grade glioma or glioblastoma, undergoing nonglioma brain surgery, or in good health (not recorded which). CDR3 in DNA: TGCAGCGTCGTACAGGGAGTCAACACTGAAGCTTTCTTT. Translated: CSVVQGVNTEAFF.